These 23 T cell receptor beta chains came from one sample sequenced in a study of cytomegalovirus exposure and HLA in healthy donors. Primers for the PCR totalled 60 Vbeta and 13 Jbeta. Assay: immunoSEQ multiplex PCR; the TCRdb copy retains only in-frame clones and omits some. Of fewer than 120,000 clones in the sample, around 84% are singletons; the top ten hold around 1.2%. Input material: PBMCs. The source is a woman aged 30 to 39 in good health and CMV-seronegative.

The chain employs TRBV4-3 and TRBJ2-7; 7 bases are a match to TRBD1. V lost 0 bases and J lost 0; bases outside the gene matches: 11. CDR3 length equals 18 residues. From germline, CDR1 is LGHNA and CDR2 YSLEER. CDR3 DNA sequence: TGCGCCAGCAGCCAAGATGGGGGCAGGGGGTACCTCTCCTACGAGCAGTACTTC. Protein: CASSQDGGRGYLSYEQYF.

V is TRBV27 and J is TRBJ2-5; D is perhaps TRBD2 (6 bases). V gave up 6 bases and J gave up 0 bases, with 11 bases separating them. Germline V lookup: CDR1 MNHEY, CDR2 SMNVEV (reference sequence). This CDR3 contains 14 residues. Written as DNA, the CDR3 is TGTGCCAGCAGAGTAGGGAGGAACCAAGAGACCCAGTACTTC. Residues: CASRVGRNQETQYF.

The CDR3 here is CASSQDSPGQGFSGANVLTF. DNA for the CDR3: TGCGCCAGCAGCCAAGACTCGCCGGGACAGGGTTTCTCTGGGGCCAACGTCCTGACTTTC. This chain links TRBV4-3 with TRBJ2-6, with 9 bases lining up with TRBD1. The ends lost 0 bases at V and 0 bases at J; junction bases unmatched: 9. This CDR3 comprises 20 residues. CDR1 is LGHNA and CDR2 is YSLEER in the germline V gene.

The rearrangement uses TRBV6-6 and TRBJ2-1, with D hard to call. V lost 8 bases, J lost 8 bases, and 16 bases lay in between. Germline V CDR1 and CDR2: MNHNY, SVGAGI (reference sequence). This CDR3 region has 13 residues. Written as DNA, the CDR3 is TGTGCCAGCGAGTCGCGGTCAAGTGATGAGCAGTTCTTC. Protein product: CASESRSSDEQFF.

The gene calls are TRBV11-2 and TRBJ2-4, with D maybe TRBD1 (6 bases). Trimming took off 4 bases at V and 0 bases at J, with 13 bases between the two ends. Germline lookup yields CDR1 SGHAT and CDR2 FQNNGV. This CDR3 has 16 residues. As DNA, the CDR3 is TGTGCCAGCAGCTCGGGACACCGACTAGCCAAAAACATTCAGTACTTC. The encoded protein is CASSSGHRLAKNIQYF. The variable domain in full, completed from reference TRBV11-2 and TRBJ2-4, reads EAGVAQSPRYKIIEKRQSVAFWCNPISGHATLYWYQQILGQGPKLLIQFQNNGVVDDSQLPKDRFSAERLKGVDSTLKIQPAKLEDSAVYLCASSSGHRLAKNIQYFGAGTRLSVL.

J is TRBJ2-1 and V is TRBV15; D possibly corresponds to TRBD2 (5 bases). CDR1 LNHNV and CDR2 YYDKDF come from the germline V gene (reference sequence). With 0 bases removed from V and 6 bases from J, the gap between germline ends came to 15 bases. The CDR3 sequence is 16 residues long. CDR3 residues: CATSRESSGRSNEQFF. CDR3 in DNA: TGTGCCACCAGCAGAGAGTCATCGGGGAGATCCAATGAGCAGTTCTTC.

The chain has TRBV28 and TRBJ1-5; 12 bases agree with TRBD1. Germline CDR1 MDHEN, CDR2 SYDVKM. The CDR3 is 17 amino acids. Trimming took 0 bases from V and 7 from J; bases not matched to a gene: 7. The CDR3 bases are TGTGCCAGCAGTTTATGGGGGGGACAGGGGGCTGGACAGCCCCAGCATTTT. This encodes CASSLWGGQGAGQPQHF.

V is TRBV4-3 and J is TRBJ2-1; 8 positions match TRBD2. The CDR3 has 16 amino acids. Trimming removed 1 base from V and 9 bases from J; junction bases left unmatched: 11. Germline lookup yields CDR1 LGHNA and CDR2 YSLEER. As DNA, the CDR3 is TGCGCCAGCAGCCAAGGAAGAGGGACTAGATTTCTTGAGCAGTTCTTC. Translation: CASSQGRGTRFLEQFF.

V usage is TRBV7-9 and J usage is TRBJ2-7; TRBD2 matches at 8 bases. The V gene's germline CDR1 is SEHNR and CDR2 FQNEAQ (reference sequence). The V gene end was trimmed by 5 bases and the J gene end by 1 base; junction bases not matched to a gene: 4. CDR3 length: 14 amino acids. The CDR3 sequence is CASSATSGSYEQYF. CDR3 nucleotide sequence: TGTGCCAGCAGCGCAACTAGCGGTTCCTACGAGCAGTACTTC.

The chain uses TRBV5-4 and TRBJ2-7; D possibly corresponds to TRBD2 (7 bases). This CDR3 spans 16 amino acids. V lost 1 base and J 2 bases, leaving 16 bases between the germline ends. Per germline, CDR1 SGHNT and CDR2 YYREEE (reference sequence). CDR3 protein: CASSLPRGGATYEQYF. In nucleotides, the CDR3 is TGTGCCAGCAGCTTGCCGAGGGGGGGGGCAACCTACGAGCAGTACTTC.

The rearrangement links TRBV6-5 to TRBJ2-7; weak D call: TRBD1 (5 bases). This CDR3 is built from 13 residues. V shed 2 bases and J shed 1 base, with 6 bases lying between them. CDR1 is MNHEY, CDR2 SVGAGI, per germline. CDR3: CASSYQGSYEQYF. CDR3 DNA sequence: TGTGCCAGCAGTTACCAGGGATCCTACGAGCAGTACTTC.

The J gene is TRBJ1-4, the V gene TRBV6-1; D remains ambiguous. V gave up 6 bases and J gave up 8 bases, with 16 bases separating them. This CDR3 contains 14 residues. Per the germline V gene, CDR1 is MNHNS and CDR2 is SASEGT. CDR3 sequence (DNA): TGTGCCAGCAGGGTCGCAGGTCTGATCGAAAAACTGTTTTTT. Its protein is CASRVAGLIEKLFF.

This rearrangement joins TRBV4-2 to TRBJ2-7, with TRBD2 matching over 13 bases. CDR3 length equals 16 residues. Germline lookup yields CDR1 LGHNA and CDR2 YNFKEQ. Unmatched junction bases numbered 7, after V lost 1 base and J lost 7 bases. The CDR3 DNA sequence: TGTGCCAGCAGCCAAGCCGGGACTAGCGGGAAAGGGGAGCAGTACTTC. Translating gives CASSQAGTSGKGEQYF.

This clone was seen once. The chain recombines TRBV2 with TRBJ2-3, with 8 bases fitting TRBD1. CDR1 SNHLY and CDR2 FYNNEI come from the germline V gene. V dropped 10 bases and J dropped 3; count of bases not matched to a gene: 9. This CDR3 is 14 amino acids long. The CDR3: CATKTGQGTDTQYF. CDR3 nucleotides: TGTGCCACTAAAACCGGACAGGGAACAGATACGCAGTATTTT.

The gene calls are TRBV25-1 and TRBJ2-3; D gene ambiguous. Germline V gene sequence: CDR1 MGHDK, CDR2 SYGVNS. This CDR3 has 14 amino acids. Trimming stripped 3 bases from V and 3 bases from J, with 10 bases between. The chain's CDR3 is CASSEYRSTDTQYF. CDR3 nucleotides: TGTGCCAGCAGTGAGTACAGATCTACAGATACGCAGTATTTT.

The rearrangement links TRBV7-6 to TRBJ2-3; no clear D. CDR1 and CDR2 (germline): SGHVS, FNYEAQ. Trimming pared 3 bases from V and 6 bases from J, leaving 7 bases between. The CDR3 totals 12 residues. The CDR3 DNA is TGTGCCAGCAGCTTTTCCAGGGATACGCAGTATTTT. This sequence encodes CASSFSRDTQYF.

The chain employs TRBV10-1 and TRBJ2-1, with 11 bases aligning to TRBD2. Germline CDR1 is WNHNN and CDR2 is SYGVQD (reference sequence). J was trimmed by 7 bases and V by 7 bases; bases with no gene match: 18. The CDR3 runs 18 residues. The CDR3 sequence: CASTVGTLAGGEKNEQFF. CDR3 nucleotides: TGCGCCAGCACAGTTGGGACCTTAGCGGGGGGGGAGAAGAATGAGCAGTTCTTC.

J is TRBJ2-4 and V is TRBV28; 8 bases are a match to TRBD2. V dropped 3 bases and J dropped 0; count of bases not matched to a gene: 13. CDR3 length: 19 amino acids. Per the germline V gene, CDR1 is MDHEN and CDR2 is SYDVKM. CDR3 loop: CASSFPPLAGTLAKNIQYF. The CDR3 nucleotides are TGTGCCAGCAGTTTCCCCCCTTTAGCGGGAACCTTAGCCAAAAACATTCAGTACTTC. The full variable domain, completed using reference TRBV28 and TRBJ2-4, is DVKVTQSSRYLVKRTGEKVFLECVQDMDHENMFWYRQDPGLGLRLIYFSYDVKMKEKGDIPEGYSVSREKKERFSLILESASTNQTSMYLCASSFPPLAGTLAKNIQYFGAGTRLSVL.

The chain recombines TRBV7-2 with TRBJ2-1; 9 nucleotides agree with TRBD1. V shed 5 bases and J 4 bases; nucleotides not matched to a gene: 9. The CDR3 has 16 amino acids. The V gene's germline CDR1 is SGHTA and CDR2 FQGNSA. The CDR3 sequence is CASSHLAQGAYNEQFF. CDR3 DNA: TGTGCCAGCAGCCACTTAGCACAGGGGGCTTACAATGAGCAGTTCTTC.

The V and J genes are TRBV28 and TRBJ1-3, with D maybe TRBD1 (5 bases). The CDR3 is 15 residues long. V lost 4 bases and J 0 bases, leaving 10 bases between the germline ends. Germline CDR1 and CDR2: MDHEN and SYDVKM. The CDR3 region is CASSSRVPSGNTIYF. The CDR3 nucleotides read TGTGCCAGCAGTTCCAGGGTACCCTCTGGAAACACCATATATTTT.

The CDR3 region is CASSMAGKYEQYF. For the CDR3, the DNA is TGTGCCAGTAGTATGGCAGGGAAATACGAGCAGTACTTC. The J gene is TRBJ2-7, the V gene TRBV19, with D possibly being TRBD1 (5 bases). V gave up 3 bases and J gave up 4 bases, with 10 bases separating them. This CDR3 comprises 13 residues. CDR1 is LNHDA and CDR2 is SQIVND in the germline V gene (reference sequence). Full variable domain (rest looked up from reference TRBV19 and TRBJ2-7): DGGITQSPKYLFRKEGQNVTLSCEQNLNHDAMYWYRQDPGQGLRLIYYSQIVNDFQKGDIAEGYSVSREKKESFPLTVTSAQKNPTAFYLCASSMAGKYEQYFGPGTRLTVT.

A single count supports this clone. The gene calls are TRBV28 and TRBJ2-7, with TRBD1 identical over 7 bases. The germline gives CDR1 MDHEN, CDR2 SYDVKM. Trimming at V came to 5 bases and at J to 2 bases, leaving 12 bases not matched to a gene. The CDR3 covers 16 residues. CDR3 nucleotide sequence: TGTGCCAGCAGTACCACAGGGGCGGCTAAGCCCTACGAGCAGTACTTC. Residues: CASSTTGAAKPYEQYF.

This chain links TRBV9 with TRBJ2-7, with 8 bases lining up with TRBD2. Trimming removed 3 bases from V and 7 bases from J; junction bases left unmatched: 9. The CDR3 runs to 14 residues. CDR1 is SGDLS, CDR2 YYNGEE, per germline. CDR3 coding DNA: TGTGCCAGCAGCGGGACTAGCACATACGGGGAGCAGTACTTC. Amino acids: CASSGTSTYGEQYF.